The present T cell receptor (beta chain) was sequenced within a study of blood T cell repertoires in COVID-19. Study summary: PBMCs, B-cell-depleted T cells, or T cells provided the cDNA or gDNA that made up the material.

Original handling: Reference gene primer amplification yielded estimated nucleated cell counts. This table comes from immunoSEQ multiplex PCR, and its TCRdb copy is limited to in-frame clones, with some not included. V and J calls and clone size come straight from that table; D and trimming were deduced from the DNA. The table records 400,000 to 500,000 clones, just over 85% of them present only once. Trimming cost V 3 bases and J 0 bases, with 11 bases left between them. Germline CDR1 and CDR2: LNHDA and SQIVND (reference sequence). This CDR3 is built from 15 residues. What was sequenced was peripheral blood. The receptor was derived from a woman aged 30 to 39 with active or convalescent COVID-19. The V call is TRBV19, the J call TRBJ1-2, with D tentatively TRBD1 (6 bases). The CDR3 here is CASSINRDPNYGYTF. The CDR3 DNA sequence: TGTGCCAGTAGTATCAACAGGGATCCTAACTATGGCTACACCTTC.